This T cell receptor (beta chain) was recorded in a study of shared clonotypes between healthy human individuals. General study points: A handful of donors had approximately 4.6% of their naive CD4 clonotypes in common.

CD45RO-negative, CCR7-positively selected cells formed the naive CD8 fraction, excluding terminally differentiated effector memory CD45RA+ cells. The CDR3 length is 14 residues. Trimming took 3 bases from V and 10 from J; bases not matched to a gene: 14. Germline CDR1 and CDR2: GTSNPN and SVGIG (reference sequence). As regards this clone: Its target is not known.

Some clones are missing from TCRdb's copy, which holds only in-frame ones; the method was immunoSEQ multiplex PCR. Among 560,000 or so clones listed, 90% to 97% were seen once. This TCR derives from a woman aged 25-40 years in good health. V and J are TRBV30 and TRBJ1-2, with TRBD1 identical over 7 bases. Source material: naive CD8+ T cells sorted from blood. CDR3 sequence (DNA): TGTGCCTGGAGCGGTACAGGGGCCCCCGGGGACTACACCTTC. It yields the protein CAWSGTGAPGDYTF.